This T cell receptor (beta chain) is drawn from a study of T-cell memory formation after mild COVID-19. V was clipped by 11 bases and J by 4 bases; unmatched bases: 4. The CDR3 has 13 residues. CDR1 and CDR2 (germline): SEHNR, FQNEAQ (reference sequence). About this clonotype itself: What it binds is not known.

The study's findings and limits: CM and EM subsets held most contracting CD4+ clones; EMRA held CD8+ ones.

cDNA libraries for TCR alpha and TCR beta, carrying sample barcodes and UMIs, came from 5'RACE with constant-segment primers. TCRdb called the 5' RACE reads again in MiXCR, with one record for every CDR3 protein. The table has about 240,000 distinct CDR3 sequences, over 8.5% seen once. Source material: PBMCs or a T cell subset sorted from them (not recorded which). The sequence came from a man between 18 and 29 years old who had mild COVID-19 (a few samples of this study predate the infection). Cell type and time point are not known. The chain is built from TRBV7-9 and TRBJ2-3; 12 bases match TRBD1. In nucleotides, the CDR3 is TGTGCCGGCGGGACAGGGGGCTCAGATACGCAGTATTTT. Protein sequence: CAGGTGGSDTQYF.